This T cell receptor beta chain was observed in a study of vaccination effects on CD4 cells after COVID-19. Study-level information: Pools of viral peptides were used by the ViraFEST assay to expand antigen-specific CD4+ T cells ahead of sequencing. Each of a few convalescent patients underwent sampling at an early and a late point after vaccination.

Clones were sequenced by immunoSEQ multiplex PCR, and TCRdb holds only the in-frame ones, with some missing. The table shows tens of thousands of clones, with 76% occurring only once. After less than 11 days in culture, the CD4+ T cells were isolated. Convalescent patients had PCR-confirmed SARS-CoV-2 infection between March and December 2020. Participants completed two doses of the BNT162b2 or mRNA-1273 vaccine. Turning to this clone: The antigen is undetermined.

The V gene end was trimmed by 5 bases and the J gene end by 0 bases; junction bases not matched to a gene: 6. Germline CDR1 SGHTA, CDR2 FQGTGA. This CDR3 is built from 16 residues. General study results and limits: By a late point after vaccination, infection- and vaccine-induced clones had shrunk markedly through clonal contraction.

The sequencing used CD4+ T cells from PBMCs cultured without peptide, collected after COVID-19 vaccination. The chain has TRBV7-3 and TRBJ2-2, with 7 bases that match TRBD2. The TCR originated in a human donor who had a prior SARS-CoV-2 infection. The CDR3 loop reads CASSPVGGTNTGELFF. The CDR3 region has the DNA TGTGCCAGCAGCCCCGTGGGGGGGACGAACACCGGGGAGCTGTTTTTT. Looking up the rest from reference TRBV7-3 and TRBJ2-2 gives the full variable domain: GAGVSQTPSNKVTEKGKYVELRCDPISGHTALYWYRQSLGQGPEFLIYFQGTGAADDSGLPNDRFFAVRPEGSVSTLKIQRTERGDSAVYLCASSPVGGTNTGELFFGEGSRLTVL.